The next 32 T cell receptor beta chains were all read from a single sample in a study of blood T cell repertoires in COVID-19. The assay was immunoSEQ multiplex PCR, and TCRdb's table has in-frame clones only and misses some. The sample holds more than 300,000 clones; 90% are singletons and the top ten take around 0.97%. Material for sequencing was peripheral blood. These receptors were obtained from a woman aged 40 to 50 with COVID-19, enrolled during active disease.

This clone has more than one count but fewer than ten. The chain has TRBV6-2 or TRBV6-3 and TRBJ1-1, with D hard to call. The V end lost 5 bases, the J end lost 1 base, and 11 bases lay between the germline ends. The CDR3 totals 14 residues. Germline V gives CDR1 MNHEY, CDR2 SVGEGT. The CDR3, as DNA: TGTGCCAGCAGTCTCAGAAGAACGAACACTGAAGCTTTCTTT. It is translated as CASSLRRTNTEAFF.

Points on this clone: The same CDR3 can be traced to other DNA sequences in this sample. V is TRBV11-2 and J is TRBJ2-1; D is uncertain. Germline V gene sequence: CDR1 SGHAT, CDR2 FQNNGV. CDR3 length: 13 amino acids. V lost 1 base and J lost 5, with 6 bases in between. CDR3 sequence: CASSLGRNNEQFF. CDR3 nucleotide sequence: TGTGCCAGCAGCTTAGGGAGAAACAATGAGCAGTTCTTC.

V gene TRBV7-3 combines with J gene TRBJ2-3; 14 bases map to TRBD2. CDR3 size: 17 residues. With V trimmed by 5 bases and J by 5 bases, 9 bases remained unmatched. The germline gives CDR1 SGHTA, CDR2 FQGTGA. The DNA of the CDR3 is TGTGCCAGCAGCGCACCGGGACTAGCGGGAGCAGGAGATACGCAGTATTTT. Protein sequence: CASSAPGLAGAGDTQYF.

The chain combines TRBV5-1 with TRBJ1-6, with 10 bases aligning to TRBD1. Germline loops: CDR1 SGHRS, CDR2 YFSETQ. This CDR3 is built from 18 residues. Trimming at V came to 0 bases and at J to 10 bases, leaving 13 bases not matched to a gene. The CDR3 reads CASSLVGTGAQRNSPLHF. CDR3 in DNA: TGCGCCAGCAGCTTGGTAGGGACAGGGGCGCAGAGGAACTCACCCCTCCACTTT. Filled out from reference TRBV5-1 and TRBJ1-6, the complete variable domain reads KAGVTQTPRYLIKTRGQQVTLSCSPISGHRSVSWYQQTPGQGLQFLFEYFSETQRNKGNFPGRFSGRQFSNSRSEMNVSTLELGDSALYLCASSLVGTGAQRNSPLHFGNGTRLTVT.

J is TRBJ1-3 and V is TRBV28, with D tentatively TRBD1 (5 bases). CDR1 MDHEN and CDR2 SYDVKM come from the germline V gene. Deletions cut 5 bases from V and 0 bases from J, with 14 bases between. The CDR3 has 16 residues. The CDR3 DNA sequence: TGTGCCAGCAGTCCCCCAGTGGGGGGCTCTGGAAACACCATATATTTT. Translation gives CASSPPVGGSGNTIYF. Variable domain in full (rest from reference TRBV28 and TRBJ1-3): DVKVTQSSRYLVKRTGEKVFLECVQDMDHENMFWYRQDPGLGLRLIYFSYDVKMKEKGDIPEGYSVSREKKERFSLILESASTNQTSMYLCASSPPVGGSGNTIYFGEGSWLTVV.

The chain carries TRBV5-4 and TRBJ2-2; 8 bases match TRBD1. The CDR3 covers 16 residues. The V gene's germline CDR1 is SGHNT and CDR2 YYREEE (reference sequence). With V trimmed by 2 bases and J by 4 bases, 7 bases remained unmatched. The CDR3 DNA reads as TGTGCCAGCAGCTTCTTTCAGGGGGCGCGCACCGGGGAGCTGTTTTTT. Translating gives CASSFFQGARTGELFF.

This sequence joins TRBV7-8 and TRBJ1-1; TRBD1 might be the D (6 bases). V was clipped by 1 base and J by 4 bases, with 13 bases between them. CDR3 length: 15 amino acids. Germline loops: CDR1 SGHVS, CDR2 FQNEAQ. CDR3 in DNA: TGTGCCAGCAGCTTAGAAACAGGGTTTAGCACTGAAGCTTTCTTT. Amino acids: CASSLETGFSTEAFF.

The chain uses TRBV14 and TRBJ2-7; the match to TRBD2 covers 14 bases. V lost 0 bases and J lost 6; bases outside the gene matches: 7. Germline assignment: CDR1 SGHDN and CDR2 FVKESK. The CDR3 is 17 residues long. The CDR3 is CASSQDWTSGGNPEQYF. CDR3 nucleotides: TGTGCCAGCAGCCAAGACTGGACTAGCGGGGGGAACCCCGAGCAGTACTTC.

CDR3: CASSLTPYEQYF. The CDR3 DNA follows: TGTGCCAGCAGTTTAACTCCCTACGAGCAGTACTTC. The chain carries TRBV28 and TRBJ2-7; the D is unclear. This CDR3 comprises 12 residues. The germline V gene encodes CDR1 MDHEN and CDR2 SYDVKM. V was cut by 2 bases and J by 2 bases, with 4 bases left in between.

The rearrangement uses TRBV5-1 and TRBJ1-1; D gene unclear. V lost 3 bases and J lost 3, with 24 bases in between. The CDR3 runs to 18 residues. Germline CDR1 is SGHRS and CDR2 is YFSETQ. CDR3 sequence reads: CASSSTANSWWMDTEAFF. The CDR3, as DNA: TGCGCCAGCAGCTCCACAGCCAATAGTTGGTGGATGGACACTGAAGCTTTCTTT.

The chain employs TRBV7-2 and TRBJ2-5; 13 positions match TRBD2. In germline, CDR1 is SGHTA, CDR2 FQGNSA. This CDR3 is 19 amino acids long. J gave up 5 bases and V 5 bases, and 17 bases lay outside the gene matches. The CDR3, as DNA: TGTGCCAGCAGCACCGGGTCGTTGGGACTAGCGGGACGACGGGAGACCCAGTACTTC. This encodes CASSTGSLGLAGRRETQYF.

The rearrangement links TRBV11-3 to TRBJ2-2; D is perhaps TRBD1 (6 bases). CDR3 length equals 14 residues. The V gene lost 5 bases and the J gene lost 5 bases, with 12 bases spanning the gap. Germline loops: CDR1 SGHNT, CDR2 YENEEA. CDR3 amino acids: CASSLETGTGELFF. CDR3 DNA: TGTGCCAGCAGCCTGGAAACAGGGACCGGGGAGCTGTTTTTT.

The rearrangement links TRBV3-1 (or the pseudogene TRBV3-2) to TRBJ1-5, with D possibly TRBD1 on 5 matching bases. This CDR3 is built from 14 residues. Trimming took off 4 bases at V and 5 bases at J, with 12 bases between the two ends. CDR1 and CDR2 (germline): LGHDT, YNNKEL (reference sequence). The CDR3 region is CASSRSTGDQPQHF. The CDR3 DNA sequence: TGTGCCAGCAGCCGAAGCACAGGAGATCAGCCCCAGCATTTT.

The J gene is TRBJ2-1, the V gene TRBV7-2, with D possibly being TRBD1 (6 bases). V dropped 3 bases and J dropped 9 bases, with 15 bases sitting between them. Germline loops: CDR1 SGHTA, CDR2 FQGNSA. The CDR3 runs 14 residues. The CDR3 DNA reads as TGTGCCAGCAGCTTGGGGGCAGGGGATGGTGAGCAGTTCTTC. It codes for CASSLGAGDGEQFF.

CDR3 amino acids: CASSLEPNGGGFF. CDR3 nucleotides: TGTGCCAGCAGCTTAGAGCCCAACGGTGGCGGTTTCTTT. V gene TRBV11-2 combines with J gene TRBJ1-1; D not certain. Germline values: CDR1 SGHAT, CDR2 FQNNGV. Trimming pared 0 bases from V and 13 bases from J, leaving 15 bases between. The CDR3 covers 13 residues. Filled out from reference TRBV11-2 and TRBJ1-1, the complete variable domain reads EAGVAQSPRYKIIEKRQSVAFWCNPISGHATLYWYQQILGQGPKLLIQFQNNGVVDDSQLPKDRFSAERLKGVDSTLKIQPAKLEDSAVYLCASSLEPNGGGFFGQGTRLTVV.

This chain's CDR3 is CASSGDSYNQPQHF. In DNA form, the CDR3 reads TGTGCCAGCAGTGGGGACAGCTACAATCAGCCCCAGCATTTT. This chain joins TRBV25-1 and TRBJ1-5, with 7 nucleotides matching TRBD1. The CDR3 extends over 14 amino acids. The V gene's germline CDR1 is MGHDK and CDR2 SYGVNS. Unmatched junction bases numbered 3, after V lost 4 bases and J lost 3 bases. The full variable domain, completed using reference TRBV25-1 and TRBJ1-5, is EADIYQTPRYLVIGTGKKITLECSQTMGHDKMYWYQQDPGMELHLIHYSYGVNSTEKGDLSSESTVSRIRTEHFPLTLESARPSHTSQYLCASSGDSYNQPQHFGDGTRLSIL.

The chain combines TRBV5-1 with TRBJ2-1; unclear D gene. Germline V gives CDR1 SGHRS, CDR2 YFSETQ. The CDR3 contains 16 residues. V gave up 0 bases and J gave up 0 bases, with 10 bases separating them. In DNA, the CDR3 is TGCGCCAGCAGCTTGGGAGGTACGAGCTCCTACAATGAGCAGTTCTTC. Amino acid sequence: CASSLGGTSSYNEQFF.

The genes are TRBV6-2 or TRBV6-3 and TRBJ1-2; 7 bases agree with TRBD1. V lost 6 bases and J lost 12; bases outside the gene matches: 10. This CDR3 contains 12 residues. In germline, CDR1 is MNHEY, CDR2 SVGEGT. CDR3 residues: CASSNRQGFHTF. The CDR3 bases are TGTGCCAGCAGCAACAGACAGGGCTTTCACACCTTC.

The chain carries TRBV7-2 and TRBJ2-7; 7 bases agree with TRBD1. Germline V CDR1 and CDR2: SGHTA, FQGNSA. The CDR3 has 15 amino acids. With 5 bases clipped from V and 0 bases from J, the junction kept 7 bases outside the gene matches. For the CDR3, the DNA is TGTGCCAGCAGCAGCCGGACAGGCAGCTCCTACGAGCAGTACTTC. It yields the protein CASSSRTGSSYEQYF.

The V call is TRBV7-9, the J call TRBJ1-2, with 7 bases aligning to TRBD1. Trimming took 0 bases from V and 2 from J; bases not matched to a gene: 3. CDR3 size: 15 residues. Germline CDR1 and CDR2: SEHNR and FQNEAQ (reference sequence). The DNA of the CDR3 is TGTGCCAGCAGCTTAGCGTCGACAGGGAACTATGGCTACACCTTC. Protein sequence: CASSLASTGNYGYTF. Full variable domain (remainder filled in from reference TRBV7-9 and TRBJ1-2): DTGVSQNPRHKITKRGQNVTFRCDPISEHNRLYWYRQTLGQGPEFLTYFQNEAQLEKSRLLSDRFSAERPKGSFSTLEIQRTEQGDSAMYLCASSLASTGNYGYTFGSGTRLTVV.

The J gene is TRBJ2-7, the V gene TRBV7-9; D gene unclear. The CDR3 totals 15 residues. Germline values: CDR1 SEHNR, CDR2 FQNEAQ (reference sequence). V was shortened by 1 base and J by 3 bases, with 13 bases between the two germline ends. CDR3 protein: CASSLGSHAGYEQYF. CDR3 in DNA: TGTGCCAGCAGCTTAGGGTCCCACGCAGGCTACGAGCAGTACTTC.

The V and J genes are TRBV27 and TRBJ2-4, with D perhaps TRBD1 (5 bases). Germline V gene data show CDR1 as MNHEY and CDR2 as SMNVEV (reference sequence). Trimming took off 9 bases at V and 1 base at J, with 10 bases between the two ends. The CDR3 has 13 amino acids. CDR3 in DNA: TGTGCCAGTACAGGTCTCGCCAAAAACATTCAGTACTTC. It codes for CASTGLAKNIQYF.

The V and J genes are TRBV28 and TRBJ1-5; D is possibly TRBD1 (6 bases). The CDR3 totals 14 residues. The germline V gene encodes CDR1 MDHEN and CDR2 SYDVKM. V lost 8 bases to trimming and J lost 4 bases, with 15 bases between them. As DNA, the CDR3 is TGTGCCAGCGGAAAGGGGGTGGTGAATCAGCCCCAGCATTTT. Its translation: CASGKGVVNQPQHF.

The chain has TRBV7-2 and TRBJ2-1; 7 bases line up with TRBD1. The trim removed 8 bases at V and 7 bases at J, leaving 14 bases unmatched. Germline CDR1 is SGHTA and CDR2 is FQGNSA. This CDR3 comprises 15 residues. CDR3 protein: CASDTGQGGWNEQFF. The CDR3 nucleotides are TGTGCCAGCGACACCGGTCAAGGGGGCTGGAATGAGCAGTTCTTC.

The chain joins TRBV11-2 to TRBJ2-5; 7 nucleotides agree with TRBD2. Germline CDR1 and CDR2: SGHAT and FQNNGV. Trimming removed 1 base from V and 5 bases from J; junction bases left unmatched: 7. CDR3 length equals 15 residues. CDR3 sequence: CASSLARGEGETQYF. The CDR3 nucleotides are TGTGCCAGCAGCTTAGCCCGGGGGGAGGGGGAGACCCAGTACTTC.

This chain connects TRBV18 to TRBJ2-5, with D unresolved. V lost 2 bases, J lost 2 bases, and 12 bases lay in between. CDR3 length: 15 residues. Germline loops: CDR1 KGHSH, CDR2 LQKENI. This CDR3 is CASSPLESGQETQYF. The DNA for the CDR3 is TGTGCCAGCTCACCATTGGAATCAGGTCAAGAGACCCAGTACTTC.

The V call is TRBV9, the J call TRBJ1-6; weak D call: TRBD1 (5 bases). Trimming took 1 base from V and 8 from J, leaving 13 bases between them. Germline CDR1 is SGDLS and CDR2 is YYNGEE. The CDR3 contains 15 residues. CDR3: CASSVSGGADSPLHF. CDR3 nucleotide sequence: TGTGCCAGCAGCGTATCAGGCGGGGCTGATTCACCCCTCCACTTT.

This rearrangement joins TRBV4-2 to TRBJ1-1; TRBD1 is a possible D gene (5 bases). The germline gives CDR1 LGHNA, CDR2 YNFKEQ. The V gene lost 3 bases and the J gene lost 3 bases, with 23 bases spanning the gap. The CDR3 totals 18 residues. The chain's CDR3 is CASSHPPRGLGGDTEAFF. The CDR3 DNA reads TGTGCCAGCAGCCACCCACCCCGGGGCCTCGGGGGAGACACTGAAGCTTTCTTT.

In DNA form, the CDR3 reads TGTGCCAGCAGCTTCCAGCACGGCAGGGCCGATGGCTACACCTTC. Translated, it gives CASSFQHGRADGYTF. This chain uses TRBV9 with TRBJ1-2, with TRBD1 as a possible D gene (5 bases). The V gene's germline CDR1 is SGDLS and CDR2 YYNGEE. V lost 4 bases and J lost 6, with 19 bases in between. The length of the CDR3 is 15 residues. The full variable domain, its missing parts supplied by reference TRBV9 and TRBJ1-2, is DSGVTQTPKHLITATGQRVTLRCSPRSGDLSVYWYQQSLDQGLQFLIQYYNGEERAKGNILERFSAQQFPDLHSELNLSSLELGDSALYFCASSFQHGRADGYTFGSGTRLTVV.

This clone was seen a handful of times. The CDR3 DNA is TGTGCCAGCAGTTCCACAGGGCCGGAGCCTGAAGCTTTCTTT. As protein: CASSSTGPEPEAFF. The gene calls are TRBV27 and TRBJ1-1; D is perhaps TRBD1 (6 bases). Deletions cut 4 bases from V and 6 bases from J, with 15 bases between. CDR3 size: 14 residues. CDR1 is MNHEY, CDR2 SMNVEV, per germline (reference sequence).

Written as DNA, the CDR3 is TGTGCCAGCCGACTAGCGGGAGGTTTCGAGCAGTACTTC. Translation gives CASRLAGGFEQYF. This chain joins TRBV12-3 or TRBV12-4 and TRBJ2-7; 13 nucleotides agree with TRBD2. This CDR3 spans 13 amino acids. The V segment lost 8 bases and the J segment 6 bases; nucleotides outside the gene matches: 4.

This chain connects TRBV7-3 to TRBJ2-5; D ambiguous. In germline, CDR1 is SGHTA, CDR2 FQGTGA. This CDR3 is built from 13 residues. V was trimmed by 1 base and J by 3 bases, leaving 6 bases between them. The CDR3 sequence: CASSLRREETQYF. DNA for the CDR3: TGTGCCAGCAGCTTAAGAAGAGAAGAGACCCAGTACTTC.